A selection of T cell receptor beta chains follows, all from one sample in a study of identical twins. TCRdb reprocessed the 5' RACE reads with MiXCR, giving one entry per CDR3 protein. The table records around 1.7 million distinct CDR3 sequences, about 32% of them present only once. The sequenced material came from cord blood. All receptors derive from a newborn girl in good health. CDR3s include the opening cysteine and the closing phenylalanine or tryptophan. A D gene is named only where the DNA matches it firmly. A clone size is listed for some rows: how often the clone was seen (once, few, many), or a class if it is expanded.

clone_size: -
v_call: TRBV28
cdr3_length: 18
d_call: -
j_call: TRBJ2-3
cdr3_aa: CASSFRPVRQTSTDTQYF
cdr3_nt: TGTGCCAGCAGTTTTAGGCCGGTGAGGCAGACGAGCACAGATACGCAGTATTTT

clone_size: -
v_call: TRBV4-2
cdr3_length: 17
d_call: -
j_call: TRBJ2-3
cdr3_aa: CASSQPGGPGGTDAQYF
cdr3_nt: TGTGCCAGCAGCCAACCCGGAGGGCCGGGGGGGACAGATGCGCAGTATTTT

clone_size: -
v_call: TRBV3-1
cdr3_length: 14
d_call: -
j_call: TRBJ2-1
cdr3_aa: CASSQTNQRDEQFF
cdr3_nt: TGTGCCAGCAGCCAAACCAATCAGCGCGATGAGCAGTTCTTC

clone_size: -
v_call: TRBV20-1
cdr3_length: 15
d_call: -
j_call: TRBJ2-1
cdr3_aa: CSARDYYFLTNEQFF
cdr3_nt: TGCAGTGCTAGGGACTATTACTTTCTTACAAATGAGCAGTTCTTC

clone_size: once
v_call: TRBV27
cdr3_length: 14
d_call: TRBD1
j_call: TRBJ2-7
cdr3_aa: CASSLWGTGGEEYF
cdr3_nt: TGTGCCAGCAGTTTATGGGGGACAGGGGGCGAGGAGTACTTC

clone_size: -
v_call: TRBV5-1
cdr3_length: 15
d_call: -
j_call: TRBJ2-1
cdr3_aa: CAGSLRAGSYNEQFF
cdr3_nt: TGCGCCGGCAGCTTGCGCGCAGGCTCCTACAATGAGCAGTTCTTC

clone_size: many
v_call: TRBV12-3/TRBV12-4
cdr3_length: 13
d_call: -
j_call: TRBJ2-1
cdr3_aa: CASSPGAYNEQFF
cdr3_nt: TGTGCCAGCAGTCCCGGGGCCTACAATGAGCAGTTCTTC

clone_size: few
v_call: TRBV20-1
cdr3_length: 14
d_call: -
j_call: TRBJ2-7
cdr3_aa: CSARDLGESYEQYF
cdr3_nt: TGCAGTGCTAGAGATTTGGGGGAGTCCTACGAGCAGTACTTC

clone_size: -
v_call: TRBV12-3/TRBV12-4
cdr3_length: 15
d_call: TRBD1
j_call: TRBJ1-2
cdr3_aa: CASSFGRGPVYGYTF
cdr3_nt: TGTGCCAGCAGTTTCGGCAGGGGGCCGGTCTATGGCTACACCTTC

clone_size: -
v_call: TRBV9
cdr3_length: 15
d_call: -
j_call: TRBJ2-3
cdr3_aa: CASSAAGRPPDTQYF
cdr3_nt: TGTGCCAGCAGCGCGGCCGGGAGACCACCAGATACGCAGTATTTT

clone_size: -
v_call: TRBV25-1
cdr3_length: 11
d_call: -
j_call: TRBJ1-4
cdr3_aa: CARSEAEKLFF
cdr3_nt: TGTGCCCGCAGTGAGGCGGAAAAACTGTTTTTT

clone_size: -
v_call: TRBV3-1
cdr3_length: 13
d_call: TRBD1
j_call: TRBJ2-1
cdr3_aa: CASSQHNRGEQFF
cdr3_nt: TGTGCCAGCAGCCAACACAACAGGGGTGAGCAGTTCTTC

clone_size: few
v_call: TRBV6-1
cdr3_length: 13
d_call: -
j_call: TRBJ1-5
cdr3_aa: CASISVRGQPQHF
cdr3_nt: TGTGCCAGCATTTCTGTAAGGGGTCAGCCCCAGCATTTT

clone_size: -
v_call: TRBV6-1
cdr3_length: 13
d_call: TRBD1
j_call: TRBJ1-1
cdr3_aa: CASSTRDRLHAFF
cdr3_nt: TGTGCCAGCAGTACCCGGGACAGGTTGCACGCTTTCTTT

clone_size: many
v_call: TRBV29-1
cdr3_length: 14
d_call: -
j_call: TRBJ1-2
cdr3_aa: CSVEGAEKLYGYTF
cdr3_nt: TGCAGCGTTGAAGGCGCAGAGAAACTCTATGGCTACACCTTC

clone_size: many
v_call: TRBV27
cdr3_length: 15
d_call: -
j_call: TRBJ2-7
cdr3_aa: CASSTKGQGYLEQYF
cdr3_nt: TGTGCCAGCAGTACAAAGGGACAAGGGTACCTTGAGCAGTACTTC

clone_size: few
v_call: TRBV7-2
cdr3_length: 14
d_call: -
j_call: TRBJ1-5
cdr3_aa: CASSLARDNQPQHF
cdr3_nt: TGTGCCAGCAGCTTAGCCAGGGACAATCAGCCCCAGCATTTT

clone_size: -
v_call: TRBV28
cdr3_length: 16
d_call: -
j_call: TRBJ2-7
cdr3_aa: CASSTRGRLLSYEQYF
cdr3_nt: TGTGCCAGCAGTACGCGGGGACGCCTCCTTTCCTACGAGCAGTACTTC

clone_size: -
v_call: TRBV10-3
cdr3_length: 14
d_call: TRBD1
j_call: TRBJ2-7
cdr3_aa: CAIRDREGAYEQYF
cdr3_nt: TGTGCCATAAGGGACAGGGAAGGAGCCTACGAGCAGTACTTC

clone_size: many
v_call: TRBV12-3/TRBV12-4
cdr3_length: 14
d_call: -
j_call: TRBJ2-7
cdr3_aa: CASSSSPRSYEQYF
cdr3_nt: TGTGCCAGCAGCTCTAGCCCGAGGTCCTACGAGCAGTACTTC

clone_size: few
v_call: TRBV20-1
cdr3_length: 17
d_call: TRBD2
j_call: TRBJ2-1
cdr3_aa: CSARGASGGSSYNEQFF
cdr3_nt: TGCAGTGCTAGAGGTGCTAGCGGGGGGAGCTCCTACAATGAGCAGTTCTTC

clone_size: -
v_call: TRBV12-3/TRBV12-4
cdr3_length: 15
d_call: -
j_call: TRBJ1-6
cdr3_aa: CASSLVVGSNSPLHF
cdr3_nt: TGTGCCAGCAGTTTAGTTGTAGGCAGTAATTCACCCCTCCACTTT